Presented here are 29 T cell receptor beta chains from one specimen sequenced in a study of graft-versus-host responses after intestinal transplantation. Which antigens these TCRs recognize remains unknown. Clones were sequenced by immunoSEQ multiplex PCR, and TCRdb holds only the in-frame ones, with some missing. Among tens of thousands of clones, roughly 87% were seen once, and the ten largest hold 8%. The material was unstimulated CD8+ T cells sorted from spleen or lymph node cells, obtained before transplant. The source is a human donor who was the organ donor for an intestinal transplant.

The J gene is TRBJ1-1, the V gene TRBV6-6; D unclear. The CDR3 sequence is 12 residues long. The germline gives CDR1 MNHNY, CDR2 SVGAGI (reference sequence). Trimming cost V 4 bases and J 10 bases, with 13 bases left between them. The CDR3 DNA reads TGTGCCAGCAGTTTCGAGGTTTACCTAGCTTTCTTT. Its protein product is CASSFEVYLAFF.

The chain joins TRBV2 to TRBJ2-3; D ambiguous. This CDR3 is built from 12 residues. V shed 9 bases and J shed 1 base, with 8 bases lying between them. From germline, CDR1 is SNHLY and CDR2 FYNNEI. The CDR3 sequence is CARDEGTDTQYF. For the CDR3, the DNA is TGTGCCAGGGACGAGGGCACAGATACGCAGTATTTT.

This chain joins TRBV4-2 and TRBJ1-1, with D hard to call. Deletions cut 2 bases from V and 5 bases from J, with 9 bases between. The length of the CDR3 is 13 residues. The germline CDR1 and CDR2 sequences are LGHNA and YNFKEQ. CDR3 sequence (DNA): TGTGCCAGCAGCCAATTCTACGGTACTGAAGCTTTCTTT. It yields the protein CASSQFYGTEAFF.

The chain has TRBV4-1 and TRBJ1-1; the match to TRBD1 covers 7 bases. Germline lookup yields CDR1 MGHRA and CDR2 YSYEKL. The CDR3 contains 12 residues. V lost 4 bases, J lost 10 bases, and 6 bases stayed unmatched. The CDR3: CASSPQGGVAFF. The CDR3 nucleotides read TGCGCCAGCAGCCCCCAGGGGGGGGTAGCTTTCTTT.

This sequence joins TRBV28 and TRBJ1-5, with unresolved D. This CDR3 is built from 18 residues. The germline V and J ends were trimmed by 3 bases and 0 bases, with 18 bases remaining between them. The germline gives CDR1 MDHEN, CDR2 SYDVKM. CDR3 sequence reads: CASSFILWRKSSNQPQHF. The CDR3 DNA sequence: TGTGCCAGCAGTTTTATTCTCTGGCGGAAGTCTAGCAATCAGCCCCAGCATTTT.

The rearrangement joins TRBV7-8 to TRBJ1-6; the D gene is possibly TRBD1 (6 bases). This CDR3 has 19 amino acids. Germline V CDR1 and CDR2: SGHVS, FQNEAQ. V lost 2 bases, J lost 3 bases, and 20 bases lay in between. The DNA for the CDR3 is TGTGCCAGCAGCTTATTGGGGGTTAGGGGGTACCTCTATAATTCACCCCTCCACTTT. As protein: CASSLLGVRGYLYNSPLHF.

The gene calls are TRBV6-1 and TRBJ2-3, with D possibly matching TRBD1 (6 bases). The V end was cut by 3 bases, the J end by 5 bases, with 12 bases between. CDR1 and CDR2 from the germline V gene are MNHNS and SASEGT. This CDR3 contains 14 residues. CDR3 coding DNA: TGTGCCAGCAGTGATGCAGGGGCGGGAGATACGCAGTATTTT. Amino acids: CASSDAGAGDTQYF.

The chain recombines TRBV9 with TRBJ1-1; TRBD1 agrees at 9 bases. The CDR3 is made up of 14 amino acids. With 3 bases clipped from V and 5 bases from J, the junction kept 5 bases outside the gene matches. Per the germline V gene, CDR1 is SGDLS and CDR2 is YYNGEE. CDR3 residues: CASSETGGQTEAFF. The CDR3 nucleotides read TGTGCCAGCAGCGAAACAGGGGGCCAAACTGAAGCTTTCTTT.

This clone appeared once. V and J are TRBV6-5 and TRBJ1-6; D gene ambiguous. Trimming left V 6 bases short and J 3 bases short, with 9 bases between. This CDR3 is 14 amino acids long. Germline V lookup: CDR1 MNHEY, CDR2 SVGAGI. The CDR3 DNA is TGTGCCAGCAGCGCGAGTATCTATAATTCACCCCTCCACTTT. Translation gives CASSASIYNSPLHF.

The J gene is TRBJ2-1, the V gene TRBV7-9; either TRBD1 or TRBD2 may supply D (5 bases each). CDR1 SEHNR and CDR2 FQNEAQ come from the germline V gene (reference sequence). With 3 bases removed from V and 9 bases from J, the gap between germline ends came to 12 bases. This CDR3 contains 13 residues. This CDR3 reads CASSFEGRIEQFF. Written as DNA, the CDR3 is TGTGCCAGCAGCTTTGAGGGGCGGATTGAGCAGTTCTTC.

V usage is TRBV5-6 and J usage is TRBJ2-7; tentatively, D is TRBD2 (6 bases). Per the germline V gene, CDR1 is SGHDT and CDR2 is YYEEEE. CDR3 length: 16 amino acids. Between the trimmed V and J ends, which lost 4 bases and 2 bases, there was a span of 19 bases. This chain's CDR3 is CASSARLAGMTYEQYF. The DNA of the CDR3 is TGTGCCAGCAGCGCGCGACTGGCGGGGATGACCTACGAGCAGTACTTC.

The V call is TRBV5-4, the J call TRBJ2-3; D gene uncertain. The CDR3 sequence is 13 residues long. Trimming removed 4 bases at V and 3 bases at J, with 9 bases between. Germline loops: CDR1 SGHNT, CDR2 YYREEE (reference sequence). The DNA of the CDR3 is TGTGCCAGCAGCCCGACCGGGACAGATACGCAGTATTTT. It translates to CASSPTGTDTQYF.

The chain uses TRBV4-1 and TRBJ1-1; D gene ambiguous. CDR1 and CDR2 from the germline V gene are MGHRA and YSYEKL. V gave up 2 bases and J gave up 0 bases, with 19 bases separating them. CDR3 size: 18 residues. CDR3 nucleotide sequence: TGCGCCAGCAGCCAATACCCGCCTCTTGCGGGCCTGAACACTGAAGCTTTCTTT. It specifies CASSQYPPLAGLNTEAFF.

The chain employs TRBV4-1 and TRBJ1-6, with unresolved D. The CDR3 sequence is 14 residues long. The germline V gene has CDR1 MGHRA and CDR2 YSYEKL. The V gene lost 2 bases and the J gene lost 0 bases, with 2 bases spanning the gap. Here the CDR3 reads CASSQSSYNSPLHF. The CDR3 DNA follows: TGCGCCAGCAGCCAATCCTCCTATAATTCACCCCTCCACTTT.

The chain is built from TRBV9 and TRBJ1-1; possible D gene TRBD1, 5 bases. The CDR3 covers 15 residues. Germline CDR1 is SGDLS and CDR2 is YYNGEE. Trimming shortened V by 4 bases and J by 10 bases, and 23 bases separated the two germline ends. For the CDR3, the DNA is TGTGCCAGCAGCCCCCGCCCAAAAGGGGTTTTCGGAGCTTTCTTT. Protein product: CASSPRPKGVFGAFF.

The chain employs TRBV7-8 and TRBJ2-7; 7 bases are shared with TRBD1. Germline-derived CDR1 and CDR2 are SGHVS and FQNEAQ. With V trimmed by 3 bases and J by 5 bases, 19 bases remained unmatched. The CDR3 loop spans 18 amino acids. The CDR3 loop is CASSLPQTWDRSVHEQYF. In nucleotides, the CDR3 is TGTGCCAGCAGCTTGCCTCAAACCTGGGACAGAAGTGTCCACGAGCAGTACTTC.

The rearrangement uses TRBV7-2 and TRBJ1-2; D possibly corresponds to TRBD1 (5 bases). V was cut by 5 bases and J by 6 bases, with 19 bases left in between. The CDR3 loop spans 15 amino acids. Germline CDR1 is SGHTA and CDR2 is FQGNSA. The CDR3 reads CASSRGTGSLHGYTF. CDR3 DNA: TGTGCCAGCAGCCGGGGGACGGGCAGCTTACATGGCTACACCTTC.

V usage is TRBV4-1 and J usage is TRBJ1-2; 7 positions agree with TRBD1. This CDR3 is built from 14 residues. The germline CDR1 and CDR2 sequences are MGHRA and YSYEKL. J was trimmed by 8 bases and V by 0 bases; bases with no gene match: 6. The CDR3 protein is CASSQDKGARGYTF. CDR3 in DNA: TGCGCCAGCAGCCAAGATAAGGGGGCGCGAGGCTACACCTTC.

The chain links TRBV4-1 to TRBJ2-2, with D perhaps matching TRBD1 (6 bases). V was cut by 1 base and J by 2 bases, with 8 bases left in between. Germline CDR1 reads MGHRA; CDR2 reads YSYEKL. The CDR3 contains 15 residues. CDR3 sequence: CASSQGRGNTGELFF. CDR3 DNA sequence: TGCGCCAGCAGCCAAGGCAGGGGCAACACCGGGGAGCTGTTTTTT.

The chain combines TRBV5-1 with TRBJ2-7; TRBD1 matches 8 bases. The CDR3 consists of 15 residues. J was trimmed by 5 bases and V by 1 base; bases with no gene match: 8. Germline CDR1 SGHRS, CDR2 YFSETQ. The CDR3 reads CASSLTGQGGDEQYF. CDR3 sequence (DNA): TGCGCCAGCAGCTTGACCGGACAGGGAGGTGACGAGCAGTACTTC.

The chain carries TRBV6-5 and TRBJ2-5, with D tentatively TRBD1 (6 bases). This CDR3 is built from 15 residues. V lost 5 bases, J lost 5 bases, and 18 bases lay in between. CDR1 and CDR2 from the germline V gene are MNHEY and SVGAGI. CDR3 sequence (DNA): TGTGCCAGCAGTACTCGGACAGAGGTCGGGGAGACCCAGTACTTC. Encoded protein: CASSTRTEVGETQYF.

The chain combines TRBV9 with TRBJ2-2, with TRBD1 as a possible D gene (5 bases). The CDR3 spans 15 residues. V lost 0 bases, J lost 4 bases, and 10 bases lay in between. The V gene's germline CDR1 is SGDLS and CDR2 YYNGEE. This CDR3 reads CASSVEGPLTGELFF. CDR3 in DNA: TGTGCCAGCAGCGTAGAGGGGCCGCTCACCGGGGAGCTGTTTTTT.

V gene TRBV10-3 combines with J gene TRBJ1-2, with unresolved D. Trimming removed 0 bases at V and 3 bases at J, with 14 bases between. Germline V CDR1 and CDR2: ENHRY, SYGVKD. CDR3 length: 16 amino acids. The CDR3 sequence is CAISESEQGLDYGYTF. In DNA, the CDR3 is TGTGCCATCAGTGAGTCCGAACAAGGTCTTGACTATGGCTACACCTTC.

This clone was counted a single time. The chain carries TRBV7-8 and TRBJ2-3; no clear D. V was clipped by 5 bases and J by 2 bases, with 8 bases between them. The CDR3 has 13 amino acids. CDR1 is SGHVS and CDR2 is FQNEAQ in the germline V gene. Written as DNA, the CDR3 is TGTGCCAGCAGCCCGCCGTCCACAGATACGCAGTATTTT. Amino acid sequence: CASSPPSTDTQYF.

The chain carries TRBV4-2 and TRBJ2-3; TRBD2 matches at 13 bases. Trimming removed 1 base from V and 2 bases from J; junction bases left unmatched: 6. Germline V gene data show CDR1 as LGHNA and CDR2 as YNFKEQ. This CDR3 spans 18 amino acids. The CDR3 nucleotides are TGTGCCAGCAGCCAAGGGGGGGGACTAGCGGGGTACACAGATACGCAGTATTTT. Protein sequence: CASSQGGGLAGYTDTQYF.

V gene TRBV4-2 combines with J gene TRBJ1-5; possibly TRBD1 for D (5 bases). V lost 3 bases to trimming and J lost 2 bases, with 11 bases between them. Germline V gives CDR1 LGHNA, CDR2 YNFKEQ. The CDR3 has 15 amino acids. The CDR3 is CASSQGGARNQPQHF. The CDR3 nucleotides read TGTGCCAGCAGCCAGGGGGGAGCCCGCAATCAGCCCCAGCATTTT.

This rearrangement joins TRBV7-2 to TRBJ2-7; 9 bases map to TRBD1. The V and J ends lost 4 bases and 2 bases, in that order; junction bases with no gene match: 3. The CDR3 runs to 14 residues. Germline-derived CDR1 and CDR2 are SGHTA and FQGNSA. The DNA of the CDR3 is TGTGCCAGCAGCTACGGACAGGGGCCCTACGAGCAGTACTTC. Translating it yields CASSYGQGPYEQYF. Full variable domain (remainder filled in from reference TRBV7-2 and TRBJ2-7): GAGVSQSPSNKVTEKGKDVELRCDPISGHTALYWYRQSLGQGLEFLIYFQGNSAPDKSGLPSDRFSAERTGGSVSTLTIQRTQQEDSAVYLCASSYGQGPYEQYFGPGTRLTVT.

The rearrangement uses TRBV4-1 and TRBJ1-1; D unresolved. This CDR3 has 12 amino acids. With 1 base removed from V and 11 bases from J, the gap between germline ends came to 11 bases. Germline CDR1 reads MGHRA; CDR2 reads YSYEKL. CDR3 sequence reads: CASSQGYQRAFF. The CDR3 nucleotides read TGCGCCAGCAGCCAAGGATACCAGAGGGCTTTCTTT.

The chain employs TRBV28 and TRBJ2-7; D unclear. The V gene's germline CDR1 is MDHEN and CDR2 SYDVKM. This CDR3 has 16 residues. V was trimmed by 1 base and J by 0 bases, leaving 13 bases between them. The CDR3, as DNA: TGTGCCAGCAGTTTATCCCATTCCGGTCCCTCCTACGAGCAGTACTTC. Translation gives CASSLSHSGPSYEQYF.